This note documents a single T cell receptor beta chain sequence. This sample is part of a study of blood T cell repertoires in COVID-19. Study at large: Samples came from the United States, Italy and Spain, spanning acute and convalescent COVID-19. T cells, B-cell-depleted T cells, or PBMCs supplied cDNA or gDNA.

The CDR3 consists of 15 residues. In germline, CDR1 is KGHSH, CDR2 LQKENI. Germline trimming cut 6 bases from V and 14 bases from J; bases unmatched to any gene: 14. As handled by the study authors: Counts of nucleated cells, estimated from reference gene primer amplification, were obtained. Generated by immunoSEQ multiplex PCR, the TCRdb table keeps only in-frame clones and is missing some. V and J calls and clone size are those listed in that table; D and trimming were worked out from the DNA. The sample lists some 50,000 clones, over 70% seen once, with roughly 3.5% in the top ten. The specimen sequenced was peripheral blood. This chain joins TRBV18 and TRBJ2-3; 13 bases line up with TRBD2. The sequence was obtained from a human donor in a cohort sampled during active COVID-19. The CDR3 loop reads CASSVDLGLAGEMYF. CDR3 bases: TGTGCCAGCTCGGTGGACCTAGGACTAGCGGGGGAAATGTATTTT.